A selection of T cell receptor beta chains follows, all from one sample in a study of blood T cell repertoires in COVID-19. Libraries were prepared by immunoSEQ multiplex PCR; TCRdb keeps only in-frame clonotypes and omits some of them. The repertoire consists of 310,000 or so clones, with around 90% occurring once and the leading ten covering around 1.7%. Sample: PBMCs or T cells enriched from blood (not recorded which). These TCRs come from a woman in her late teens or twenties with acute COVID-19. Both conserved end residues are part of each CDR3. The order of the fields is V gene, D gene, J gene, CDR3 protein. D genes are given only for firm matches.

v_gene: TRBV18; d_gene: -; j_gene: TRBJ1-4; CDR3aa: CASSPSGRVAKLFF
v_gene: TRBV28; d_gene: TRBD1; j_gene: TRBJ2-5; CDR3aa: CASTTTGFQETQYF
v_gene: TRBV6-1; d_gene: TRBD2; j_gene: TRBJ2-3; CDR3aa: CASSDRGGLAGLSDTQYF
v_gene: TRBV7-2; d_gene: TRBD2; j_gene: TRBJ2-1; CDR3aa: CASSLSGRAVNEQFF
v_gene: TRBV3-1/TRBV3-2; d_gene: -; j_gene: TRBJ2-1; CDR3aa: CASSQDPREQFF
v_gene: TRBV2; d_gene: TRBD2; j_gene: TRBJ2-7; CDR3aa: CASRGGRYEQYF
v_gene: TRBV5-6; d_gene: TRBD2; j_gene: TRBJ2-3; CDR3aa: CASSKKGTSGRVTDTQYF
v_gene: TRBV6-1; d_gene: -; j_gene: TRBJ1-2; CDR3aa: CASSEGGGNYGYTF
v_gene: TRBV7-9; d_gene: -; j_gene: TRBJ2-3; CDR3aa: CASSFLGSRTDTQYF
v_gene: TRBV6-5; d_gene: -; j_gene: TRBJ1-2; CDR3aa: CASSYGGVGGSYTF
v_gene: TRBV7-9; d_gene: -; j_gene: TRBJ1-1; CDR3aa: CASSLAQNTEAFF
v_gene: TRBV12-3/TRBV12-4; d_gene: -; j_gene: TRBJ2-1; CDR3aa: CASKEGSYNEQFF
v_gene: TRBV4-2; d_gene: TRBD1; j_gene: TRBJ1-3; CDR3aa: CASSLGTGSGNTIYF
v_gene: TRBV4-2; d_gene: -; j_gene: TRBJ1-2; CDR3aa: CASSQEGREGDGYTF
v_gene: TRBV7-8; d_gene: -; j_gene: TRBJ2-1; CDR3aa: CASSKVARPANNEQFF
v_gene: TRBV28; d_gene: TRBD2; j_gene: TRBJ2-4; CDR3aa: CASSWTSNIQYF
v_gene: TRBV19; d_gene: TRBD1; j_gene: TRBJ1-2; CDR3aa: CASNDRAQGYTF
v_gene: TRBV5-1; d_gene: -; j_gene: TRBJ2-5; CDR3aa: CASSLGGQETQYF
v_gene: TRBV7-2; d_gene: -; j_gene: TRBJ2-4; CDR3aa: CASSLFREGSADIQYF
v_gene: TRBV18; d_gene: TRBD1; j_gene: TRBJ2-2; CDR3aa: CASSPQSTGGVTGELFF
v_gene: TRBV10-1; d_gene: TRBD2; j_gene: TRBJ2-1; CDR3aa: CASSETTSGPYNEQFF
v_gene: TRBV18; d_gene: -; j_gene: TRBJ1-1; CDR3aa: CASSLAGERTEAFF
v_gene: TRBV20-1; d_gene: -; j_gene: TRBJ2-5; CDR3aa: CSASQETQYF
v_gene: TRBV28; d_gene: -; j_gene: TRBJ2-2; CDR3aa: CASSGRSLGGELFF
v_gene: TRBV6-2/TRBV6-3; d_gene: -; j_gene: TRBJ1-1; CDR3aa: CASSYSQGGYPEAFF
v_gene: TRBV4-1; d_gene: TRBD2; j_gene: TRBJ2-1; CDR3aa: CASSQAGLAGPYNEQFF
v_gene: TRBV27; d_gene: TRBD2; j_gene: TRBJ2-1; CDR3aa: CASSPRLAVYNEQFF
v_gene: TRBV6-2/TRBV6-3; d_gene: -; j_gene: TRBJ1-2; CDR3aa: CASSYSQGALGYGYTF
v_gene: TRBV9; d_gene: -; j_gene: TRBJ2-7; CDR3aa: CASSPHPGQGLYEQYF
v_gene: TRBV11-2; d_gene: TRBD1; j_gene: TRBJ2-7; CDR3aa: CASSPRTGSYEQYF
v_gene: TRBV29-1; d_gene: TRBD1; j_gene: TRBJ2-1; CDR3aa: CSVADRGAYNEQFF
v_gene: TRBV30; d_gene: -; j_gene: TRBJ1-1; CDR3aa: CGGGGRSTEAFF
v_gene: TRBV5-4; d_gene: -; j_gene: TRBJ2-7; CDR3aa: CASSLTLSYEQYF
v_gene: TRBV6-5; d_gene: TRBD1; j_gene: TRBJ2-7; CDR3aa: CASTRGTGGSYEQYF
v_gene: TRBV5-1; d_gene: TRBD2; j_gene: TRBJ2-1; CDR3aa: CASSTSGSLWDNEQFF
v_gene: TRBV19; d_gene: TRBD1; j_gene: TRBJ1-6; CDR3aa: CASRERTGVANSPLHF
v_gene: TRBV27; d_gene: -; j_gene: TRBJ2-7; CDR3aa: CASSGPYGQYF
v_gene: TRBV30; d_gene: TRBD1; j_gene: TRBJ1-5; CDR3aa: CAWSSGQGWQPQHF
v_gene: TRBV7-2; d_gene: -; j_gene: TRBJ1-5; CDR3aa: CASSLLGGSLHQPQHF
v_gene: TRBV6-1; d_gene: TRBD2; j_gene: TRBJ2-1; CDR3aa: CASSDSGRDNEQFF
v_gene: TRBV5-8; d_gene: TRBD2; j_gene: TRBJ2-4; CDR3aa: CASSSGLAGSLLAKNIQYF
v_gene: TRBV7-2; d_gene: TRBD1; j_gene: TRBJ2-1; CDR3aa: CASSLRQGAGSNEQFF
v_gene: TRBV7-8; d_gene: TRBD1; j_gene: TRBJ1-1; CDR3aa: CASSLVAGRQGNTEAFF
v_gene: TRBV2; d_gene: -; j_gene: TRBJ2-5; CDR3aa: CASSPIETQYF
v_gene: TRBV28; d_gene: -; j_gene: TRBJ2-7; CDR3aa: CASSRSGNSYEQYF
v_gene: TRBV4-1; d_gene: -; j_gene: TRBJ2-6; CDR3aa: CASSQDSLGVSGANVLTF
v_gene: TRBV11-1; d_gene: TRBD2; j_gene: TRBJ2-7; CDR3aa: CASSKDSGGYEQYF
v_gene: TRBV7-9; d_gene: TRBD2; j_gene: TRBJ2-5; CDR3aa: CASSTRGTSGSQETQYF
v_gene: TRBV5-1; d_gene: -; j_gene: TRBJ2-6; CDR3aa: CASSLAFSGANVLTF
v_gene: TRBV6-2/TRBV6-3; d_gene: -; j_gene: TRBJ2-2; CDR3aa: CASSHVTGRANTGELFF
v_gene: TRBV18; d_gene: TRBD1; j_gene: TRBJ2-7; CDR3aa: CASSPGTGSYEQYF
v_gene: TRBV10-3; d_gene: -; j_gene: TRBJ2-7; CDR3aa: CAIGPDFYEQYF
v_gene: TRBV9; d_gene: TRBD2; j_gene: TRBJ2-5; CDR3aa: CASSFEGTSGRETQYF
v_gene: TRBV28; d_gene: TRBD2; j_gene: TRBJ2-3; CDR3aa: CASSPGTSGMDTQYF
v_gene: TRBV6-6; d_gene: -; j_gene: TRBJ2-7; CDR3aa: CASSYSDSSYEQYF
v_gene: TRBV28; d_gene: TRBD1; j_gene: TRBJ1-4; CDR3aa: CASSQTAGWDRSNEKLFF
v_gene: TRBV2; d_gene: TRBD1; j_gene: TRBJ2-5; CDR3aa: CASSVSRQGERETQYF
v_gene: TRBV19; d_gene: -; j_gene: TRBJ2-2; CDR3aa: CASRGQLAKTGELFF